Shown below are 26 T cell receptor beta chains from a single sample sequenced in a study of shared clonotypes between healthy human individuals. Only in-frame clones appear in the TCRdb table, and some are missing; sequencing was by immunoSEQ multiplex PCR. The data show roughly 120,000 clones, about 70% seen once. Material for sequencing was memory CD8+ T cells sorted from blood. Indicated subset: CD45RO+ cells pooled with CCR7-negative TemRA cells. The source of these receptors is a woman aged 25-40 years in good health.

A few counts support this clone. CDR3 residues: CATSRDRLADSYNEQFF. The CDR3 coding sequence is TGTGCCACCAGCAGAGATCGGCTAGCGGATTCCTACAATGAGCAGTTCTTC. The chain has TRBV15 and TRBJ2-1; 7 bases map to TRBD2. The J segment lost 1 base and the V segment lost 0 bases, leaving 6 bases of the junction unmatched. The germline CDR1 and CDR2 sequences are LNHNV and YYDKDF (reference sequence). This CDR3 is 17 amino acids long.

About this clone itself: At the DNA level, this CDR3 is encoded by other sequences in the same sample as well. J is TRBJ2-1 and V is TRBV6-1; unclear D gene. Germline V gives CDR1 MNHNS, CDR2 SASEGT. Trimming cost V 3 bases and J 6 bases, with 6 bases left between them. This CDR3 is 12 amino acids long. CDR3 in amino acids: CASSDPGNEQFF. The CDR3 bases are TGTGCCAGCAGTGACCCCGGCAATGAGCAGTTCTTC.

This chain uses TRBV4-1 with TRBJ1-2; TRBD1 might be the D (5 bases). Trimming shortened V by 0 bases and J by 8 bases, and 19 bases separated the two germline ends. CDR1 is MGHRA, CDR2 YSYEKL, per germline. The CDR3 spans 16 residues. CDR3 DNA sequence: TGCGCCAGCAGCCAAGATATGGGGGAGGGCTATCGAGGCTACACCTTC. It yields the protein CASSQDMGEGYRGYTF.

CDR3 residues: CASSVGATEAFF. In DNA, the CDR3 is TGTGCCAGTAGTGTGGGGGCCACTGAAGCTTTCTTT. V usage is TRBV19 and J usage is TRBJ1-1, with D possibly being TRBD1 (6 bases). The CDR3 consists of 12 residues. The V end was cut by 5 bases, the J end by 4 bases, with 8 bases between. Looked up from germline, CDR1 is LNHDA and CDR2 is SQIVND (reference sequence).

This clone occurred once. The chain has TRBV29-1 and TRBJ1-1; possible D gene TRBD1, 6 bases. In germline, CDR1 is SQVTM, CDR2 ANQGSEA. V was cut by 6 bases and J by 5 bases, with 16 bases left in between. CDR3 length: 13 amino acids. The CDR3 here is CSVEEQGGTEAFF. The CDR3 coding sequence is TGCAGCGTGGAGGAACAGGGAGGAACTGAAGCTTTCTTT.

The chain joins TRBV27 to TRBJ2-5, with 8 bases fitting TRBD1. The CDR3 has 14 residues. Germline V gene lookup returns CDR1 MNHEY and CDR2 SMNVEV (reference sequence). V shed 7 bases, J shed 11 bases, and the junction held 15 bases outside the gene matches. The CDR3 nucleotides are TGTGCCAGCAAGCGACAGGGGATGCTGTGGGAGCAGTACTTC. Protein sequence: CASKRQGMLWEQYF.

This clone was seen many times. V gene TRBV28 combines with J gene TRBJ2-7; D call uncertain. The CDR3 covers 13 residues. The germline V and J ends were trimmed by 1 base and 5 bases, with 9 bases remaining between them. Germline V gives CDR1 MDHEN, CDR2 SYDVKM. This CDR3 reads CASSLLVADEQYF. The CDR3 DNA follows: TGTGCCAGCAGTTTATTGGTGGCAGACGAGCAGTACTTC.

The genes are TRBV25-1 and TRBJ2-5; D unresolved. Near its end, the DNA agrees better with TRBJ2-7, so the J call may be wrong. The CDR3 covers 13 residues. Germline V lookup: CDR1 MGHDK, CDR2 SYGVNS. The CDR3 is CASSESSFYEQYF. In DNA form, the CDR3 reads TGTGCCAGCAGTGAATCGTCTTTCTACGAGCAGTACTTC.

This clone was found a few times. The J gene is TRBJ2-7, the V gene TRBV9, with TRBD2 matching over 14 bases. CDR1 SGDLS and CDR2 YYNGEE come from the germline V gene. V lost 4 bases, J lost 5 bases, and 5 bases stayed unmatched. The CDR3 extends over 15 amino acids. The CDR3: CASSPQGLAGDEQYF. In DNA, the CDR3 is TGTGCCAGCAGCCCCCAGGGACTAGCGGGAGACGAGCAGTACTTC.

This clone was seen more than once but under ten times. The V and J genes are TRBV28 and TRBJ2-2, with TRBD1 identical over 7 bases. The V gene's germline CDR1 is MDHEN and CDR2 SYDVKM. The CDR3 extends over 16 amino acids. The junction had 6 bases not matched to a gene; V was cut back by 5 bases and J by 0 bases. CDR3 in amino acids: CASSPDRDANTGELFF. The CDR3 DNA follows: TGTGCCAGCAGTCCAGACAGGGACGCGAACACCGGGGAGCTGTTTTTT.

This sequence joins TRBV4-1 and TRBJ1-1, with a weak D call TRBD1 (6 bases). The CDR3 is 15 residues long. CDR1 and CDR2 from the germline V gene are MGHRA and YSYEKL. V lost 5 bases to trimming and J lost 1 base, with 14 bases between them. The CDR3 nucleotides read TGCGCCAGCAGCGGGTACAGGGAGGGGAACACTGAAGCTTTCTTT. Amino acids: CASSGYREGNTEAFF.

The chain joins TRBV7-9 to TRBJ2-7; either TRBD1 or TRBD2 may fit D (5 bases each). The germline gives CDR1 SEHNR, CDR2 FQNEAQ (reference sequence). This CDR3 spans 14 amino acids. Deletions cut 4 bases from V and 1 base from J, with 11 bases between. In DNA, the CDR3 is TGTGCCAGCAGCTCGGGGCTTCGGTCCTACGAGCAGTACTTC. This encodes CASSSGLRSYEQYF.

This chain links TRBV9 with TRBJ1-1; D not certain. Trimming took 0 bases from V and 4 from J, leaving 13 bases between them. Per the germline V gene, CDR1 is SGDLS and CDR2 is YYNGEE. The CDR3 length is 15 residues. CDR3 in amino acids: CASSVDPGSSTEAFF. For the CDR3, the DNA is TGTGCCAGCAGCGTAGACCCGGGGTCGAGCACTGAAGCTTTCTTT.

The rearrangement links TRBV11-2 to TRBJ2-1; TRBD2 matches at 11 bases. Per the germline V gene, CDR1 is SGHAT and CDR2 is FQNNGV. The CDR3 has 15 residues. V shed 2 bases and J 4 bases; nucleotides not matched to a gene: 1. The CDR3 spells CASSLLAGGYNEQFF. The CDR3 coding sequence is TGTGCCAGCAGCTTACTAGCGGGAGGATACAATGAGCAGTTCTTC. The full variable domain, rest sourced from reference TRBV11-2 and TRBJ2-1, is EAGVAQSPRYKIIEKRQSVAFWCNPISGHATLYWYQQILGQGPKLLIQFQNNGVVDDSQLPKDRFSAERLKGVDSTLKIQPAKLEDSAVYLCASSLLAGGYNEQFFGPGTRLTVL.

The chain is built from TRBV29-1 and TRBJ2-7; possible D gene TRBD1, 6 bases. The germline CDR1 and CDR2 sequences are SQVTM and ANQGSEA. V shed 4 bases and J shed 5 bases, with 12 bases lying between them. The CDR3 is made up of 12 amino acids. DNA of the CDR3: TGCAGCGTTGTGGGGGCAGTGGACGAGCAGTACTTC. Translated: CSVVGAVDEQYF.

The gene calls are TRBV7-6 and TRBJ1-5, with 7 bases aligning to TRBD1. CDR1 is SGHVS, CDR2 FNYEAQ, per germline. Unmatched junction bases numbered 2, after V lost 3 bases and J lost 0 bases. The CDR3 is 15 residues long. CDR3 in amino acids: CASSLDRNSNQPQHF. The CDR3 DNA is TGTGCCAGCAGCTTGGACAGGAATAGCAATCAGCCCCAGCATTTT.

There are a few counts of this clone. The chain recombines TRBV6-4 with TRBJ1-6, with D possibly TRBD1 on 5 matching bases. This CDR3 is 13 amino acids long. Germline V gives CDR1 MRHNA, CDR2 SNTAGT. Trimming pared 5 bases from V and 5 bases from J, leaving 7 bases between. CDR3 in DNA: TGTGCCAGCAGTCGGGACGATAATTCACCCCTCCACTTT. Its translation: CASSRDDNSPLHF.

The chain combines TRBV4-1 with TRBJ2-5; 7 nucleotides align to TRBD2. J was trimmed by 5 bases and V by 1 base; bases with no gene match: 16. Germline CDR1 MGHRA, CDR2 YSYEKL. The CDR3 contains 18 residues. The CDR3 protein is CASSQVLVRREQRETQYF. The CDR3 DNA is TGCGCCAGCAGCCAAGTTTTGGTGAGGCGGGAGCAGAGGGAGACCCAGTACTTC.

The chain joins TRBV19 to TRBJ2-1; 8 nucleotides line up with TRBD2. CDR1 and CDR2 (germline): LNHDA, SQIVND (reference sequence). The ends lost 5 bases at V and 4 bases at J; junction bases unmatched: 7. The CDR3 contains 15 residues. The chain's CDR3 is CASSPRLATYNEQFF. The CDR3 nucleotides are TGTGCCAGTAGTCCGCGACTAGCGACATACAATGAGCAGTTCTTC.

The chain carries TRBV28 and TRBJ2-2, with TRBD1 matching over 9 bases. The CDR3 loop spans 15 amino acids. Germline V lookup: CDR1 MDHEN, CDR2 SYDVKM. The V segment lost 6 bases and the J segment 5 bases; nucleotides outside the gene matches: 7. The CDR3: CASRLTGGRTGELFF. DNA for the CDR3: TGTGCCAGCAGACTGACAGGGGGTCGTACCGGGGAGCTGTTTTTT.

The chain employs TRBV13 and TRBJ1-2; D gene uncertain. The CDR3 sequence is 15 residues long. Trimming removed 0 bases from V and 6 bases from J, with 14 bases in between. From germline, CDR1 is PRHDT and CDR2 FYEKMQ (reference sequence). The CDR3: CASSLGTGRFDGYTF. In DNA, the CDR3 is TGTGCCAGCAGCTTAGGGACCGGGAGGTTTGATGGCTACACCTTC.

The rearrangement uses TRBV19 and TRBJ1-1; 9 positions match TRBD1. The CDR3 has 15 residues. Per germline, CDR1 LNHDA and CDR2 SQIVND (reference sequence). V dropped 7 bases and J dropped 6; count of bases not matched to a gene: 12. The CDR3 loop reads CASKYGTGNIAEAFF. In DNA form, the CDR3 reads TGTGCCAGTAAATACGGGACAGGGAATATAGCTGAAGCTTTCTTT. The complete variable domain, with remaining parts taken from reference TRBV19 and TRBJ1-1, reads DGGITQSPKYLFRKEGQNVTLSCEQNLNHDAMYWYRQDPGQGLRLIYYSQIVNDFQKGDIAEGYSVSREKKESFPLTVTSAQKNPTAFYLCASKYGTGNIAEAFFGQGTRLTVV.

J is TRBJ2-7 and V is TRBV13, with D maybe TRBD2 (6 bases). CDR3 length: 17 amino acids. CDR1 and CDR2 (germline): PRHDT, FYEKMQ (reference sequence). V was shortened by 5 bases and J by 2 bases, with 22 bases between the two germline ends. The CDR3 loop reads CASSHVGQAGYTYEQYF. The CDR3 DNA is TGTGCCAGCAGCCACGTTGGGCAGGCGGGATATACCTACGAGCAGTACTTC.

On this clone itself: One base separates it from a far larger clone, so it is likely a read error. CDR3 sequence reads: CASSQDIWGRGLGNTIYF. CDR3 DNA: TGTGCCAGCAGCCAAGATATTTGGGGGCGCGGTCTTGGAAACACCATATATTTT. The V gene is TRBV14, the J gene TRBJ1-3; TRBD1 might be the D (6 bases). Germline-derived CDR1 and CDR2 are SGHDN and FVKESK. Trimming removed 0 bases from V and 3 bases from J, with 18 bases in between. The CDR3 totals 18 residues.

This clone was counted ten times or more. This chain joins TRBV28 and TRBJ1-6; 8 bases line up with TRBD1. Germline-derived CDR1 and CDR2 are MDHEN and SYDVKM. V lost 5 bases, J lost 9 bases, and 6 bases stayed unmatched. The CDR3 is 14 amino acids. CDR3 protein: CASSTDRVTSPLHF. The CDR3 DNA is TGTGCCAGCAGTACGGACAGGGTAACTTCACCCCTCCACTTT.

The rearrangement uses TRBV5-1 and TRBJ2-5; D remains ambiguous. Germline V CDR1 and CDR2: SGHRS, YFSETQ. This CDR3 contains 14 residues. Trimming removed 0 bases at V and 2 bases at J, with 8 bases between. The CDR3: CASSLDANQETQYF. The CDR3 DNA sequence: TGCGCCAGCAGCTTGGACGCCAATCAAGAGACCCAGTACTTC.